One sample yielded the 18 T cell receptor beta chains listed below, sequenced in a study of brain metastases from non-small cell lung cancer. Clones were read by immunoSEQ multiplex PCR, and TCRdb kept only the in-frame ones, dropping some. Counted here are roughly 1,500 clones, about 86% occurring once; the ten biggest clones make up around 21%. Sequencing was carried out using primary lung tumor tissue. These receptors were collected from a donor at least 40 years old with non-small cell lung cancer.

The V call is TRBV12-3 or TRBV12-4, the J call TRBJ1-1; the D is unclear. V gave up 6 bases and J gave up 5 bases, with 13 bases separating them. This CDR3 spans 13 amino acids. CDR3 nucleotide sequence: TGTGCCAGCAGCCTCATTGAGAGTACTGAAGCTTTCTTT. It yields the protein CASSLIESTEAFF.

This rearrangement joins TRBV7-9 to TRBJ1-1; 9 bases map to TRBD1. The ends lost 6 bases at V and 3 bases at J; junction bases unmatched: 2. CDR1 is SEHNR and CDR2 is FQNEAQ in the germline V gene (reference sequence). The CDR3 covers 13 residues. This CDR3 is CASRTGGDTEAFF. The CDR3 DNA follows: TGTGCCAGCAGGACAGGGGGGGACACTGAAGCTTTCTTT.

CDR3 sequence (DNA): TGTGCCAGCAGTGCTCCCGAGGGGACAGGGAGCTCCTACAATGAGCAGTTCTTC. The encoded protein is CASSAPEGTGSSYNEQFF. The chain recombines TRBV25-1 with TRBJ2-1; 9 bases map to TRBD1. The V and J ends lost 4 bases and 0 bases, in that order; junction bases with no gene match: 10. The CDR3 is 18 residues long. Looked up from germline, CDR1 is MGHDK and CDR2 is SYGVNS.

The CDR3 DNA reads as TGCGCCAGCAGCTTGTTCGAAGACACTGAAGCTTTCTTT. It yields the protein CASSLFEDTEAFF. J is TRBJ1-1 and V is TRBV5-1; D unclear. V lost 1 base and J lost 3, with 7 bases in between. CDR3 size: 13 residues. CDR1 and CDR2 (germline): SGHRS, YFSETQ. Using reference TRBV5-1 and TRBJ1-1 for the parts outside the CDR3, the full variable domain is KAGVTQTPRYLIKTRGQQVTLSCSPISGHRSVSWYQQTPGQGLQFLFEYFSETQRNKGNFPGRFSGRQFSNSRSEMNVSTLELGDSALYLCASSLFEDTEAFFGQGTRLTVV.

The genes are TRBV3-1 (or the pseudogene TRBV3-2) and TRBJ1-1, with TRBD1 matching over 9 bases. Germline trimming cut 4 bases from V and 5 bases from J; bases unmatched to any gene: 8. The germline V gene has CDR1 LGHDT and CDR2 YNNKEL (reference sequence). The CDR3 loop spans 15 amino acids. In nucleotides, the CDR3 is TGTGCCAGCAGCCCTACCGGGACAGGGAGGACTGAAGCTTTCTTT. Translated: CASSPTGTGRTEAFF.

This sequence joins TRBV5-1 and TRBJ1-1; 7 bases align to TRBD1. V was pared by 2 bases and J by 5 bases, with 9 bases of the junction left unmatched. From germline, CDR1 is SGHRS and CDR2 YFSETQ. The CDR3 runs to 15 residues. The CDR3 loop is CASSLQGQRSTEAFF. CDR3 DNA: TGCGCCAGCAGCTTACAGGGACAGAGGAGTACTGAAGCTTTCTTT.

The chain employs TRBV3-1 (or the pseudogene TRBV3-2) and TRBJ2-2; a weak D match, TRBD2 (6 bases). Germline V lookup: CDR1 LGHDT, CDR2 YNNKEL (reference sequence). Trimming shortened V by 2 bases and J by 0 bases, and 10 bases separated the two germline ends. This CDR3 has 16 amino acids. Written as DNA, the CDR3 is TGTGCCAGCAGCCAAACTCCGGGGGCGAACACCGGGGAGCTGTTTTTT. Protein product: CASSQTPGANTGELFF.

The chain links TRBV24-1 to TRBJ2-2; 9 bases align to TRBD2. Trimming took 4 bases from V and 5 from J; bases not matched to a gene: 7. Germline V gene lookup returns CDR1 KGHDR and CDR2 SFDVKD. The CDR3 loop spans 16 amino acids. CDR3 sequence: CATSDGRLAGTGELFF. The DNA of the CDR3 is TGTGCCACCAGTGACGGTCGTCTAGCGGGGACCGGGGAGCTGTTTTTT.

This clone was detected only once. The V call is TRBV7-2, the J call TRBJ2-7, with 7 nucleotides matching TRBD2. CDR3 length: 16 residues. The V gene end was trimmed by 2 bases and the J gene end by 1 base; junction bases not matched to a gene: 8. CDR1 and CDR2 (germline): SGHTA, FQGNSA. The CDR3 sequence is CASSLSPGTTSYEQYF. CDR3 in DNA: TGTGCCAGCAGCTTATCTCCCGGGACTACATCCTACGAGCAGTACTTC.

The chain couples TRBV10-1 to TRBJ2-7, with a possible D match to TRBD2 (6 bases). Germline assignment: CDR1 WNHNN and CDR2 SYGVQD (reference sequence). Deletions cut 7 bases from V and 4 bases from J, with 26 bases between. This CDR3 is built from 17 residues. The CDR3 DNA sequence: TGCGCCAGCACCCCGCAGGGCGGGACCTCTCGGGGGTACGAGCAGTACTTC. It specifies CASTPQGGTSRGYEQYF.

This sequence joins TRBV6-2 or TRBV6-3 and TRBJ2-7, with 7 bases matching TRBD1. Germline trimming cut 6 bases from V and 0 bases from J; bases unmatched to any gene: 8. The germline V gene encodes CDR1 MNHEY and CDR2 SVGEGT. This CDR3 is built from 15 residues. Here the CDR3 DNA reads TGTGCCAGCAGCCGCGACAGGGCGAGCTCCTACGAGCAGTACTTC. Translation: CASSRDRASSYEQYF.

The V call is TRBV11-2, the J call TRBJ2-5; D unresolved. V was trimmed by 10 bases and J by 3 bases, leaving 18 bases between them. The CDR3 spans 14 residues. The germline V gene encodes CDR1 SGHAT and CDR2 FQNNGV. The CDR3 nucleotides are TGTGCCAACAACGACTGGAACCTTAAAGAGACCCAGTACTTC. Translating it yields CANNDWNLKETQYF.

The V and J genes are TRBV15 and TRBJ1-1; D not certain. Trimming shortened V by 3 bases and J by 9 bases, and 17 bases separated the two germline ends. Germline lookup yields CDR1 LNHNV and CDR2 YYDKDF (reference sequence). CDR3 length: 14 amino acids. The CDR3 region has the DNA TGTGCCACCAGCAGTGCTAATGAGGTTTCTCAAGCTTTCTTT. Amino acids: CATSSANEVSQAFF.

The chain is built from TRBV12-3 or TRBV12-4 and TRBJ1-6; D remains unclear. This CDR3 contains 13 residues. Trimming removed 2 bases from V and 19 bases from J, with 18 bases in between. The CDR3 coding sequence is TGTGCCAGCAGTTTAAATCTGGGGTCACCCTTTCACTTT. This encodes CASSLNLGSPFHF.

The chain has TRBV6-4 and TRBJ2-3; 16 bases are a match to TRBD2. After removal of 8 bases from V and 4 bases from J, the junction contained 0 bases not matched to a gene. Looked up from germline, CDR1 is MRHNA and CDR2 is SNTAGT. CDR3 length equals 14 residues. The CDR3 DNA sequence: TGTGCCAGCGGGACTAGCGGGGGGGCAGATACGCAGTATTTT. This sequence encodes CASGTSGGADTQYF.

This clone was picked up one time. The V call is TRBV6-2 or TRBV6-3, the J call TRBJ1-2; no firm D call. Per the germline V gene, CDR1 is MNHEY and CDR2 is SVGEGT. Trimming pared 0 bases from V and 10 bases from J, leaving 12 bases between. This CDR3 has 13 residues. The CDR3 bases are TGTGCCAGCAGTTACTCCGGGTTGGAGACCTACACCTTC. It translates to CASSYSGLETYTF.

This chain connects TRBV6-4 to TRBJ1-6; 7 nucleotides agree with TRBD1. The CDR3 covers 13 residues. Germline trimming cut 2 bases from V and 9 bases from J; bases unmatched to any gene: 1. Germline loops: CDR1 MRHNA, CDR2 SNTAGT. The CDR3 region is CASSDNRGSPLHF. The CDR3 nucleotides read TGTGCCAGCAGTGACAACAGGGGTTCACCCCTCCACTTT.

The genes are TRBV9 and TRBJ2-6, with D perhaps being TRBD1 or TRBD2 (5 bases each). From germline, CDR1 is SGDLS and CDR2 YYNGEE. V lost 4 bases to trimming and J lost 1 base, with 9 bases between them. CDR3 length: 15 amino acids. For the CDR3, the DNA is TGTGCCAGCAGCCCATGGGGGTCTGGGGCCAACGTCCTGACTTTC. This gives the protein CASSPWGSGANVLTF.